This T cell receptor (beta chain) was captured in a study of T-cell memory formation after mild COVID-19. TCRdb redid the calling of the 5' RACE reads with MiXCR, one entry per CDR3 protein. The table includes about 470,000 distinct CDR3 sequences, roughly 18% detected once. About this clonotype itself: Antigen: not known.

Notes on the study in general: CD8+ contracting clones occupied EMRA, while CD4+ ones occupied mainly CM and EM.

CDR1 KGHDR and CDR2 SFDVKD come from the germline V gene. This CDR3 contains 14 residues. The V gene end was trimmed by 7 bases and the J gene end by 3 bases; junction bases not matched to a gene: 7. V is TRBV24-1 and J is TRBJ2-7, with 8 bases that match TRBD1. Sequencing was carried out using PBMCs or a T cell subset sorted from them (not recorded which). This TCR derives from an adult woman who had mild COVID-19 (a few samples of this study predate the infection). Cell type and time point are not known. This CDR3 reads CATRQWTGSYEQYF. CDR3 nucleotide sequence: TGTGCCACCAGACAGTGGACAGGGAGCTACGAGCAGTACTTC.